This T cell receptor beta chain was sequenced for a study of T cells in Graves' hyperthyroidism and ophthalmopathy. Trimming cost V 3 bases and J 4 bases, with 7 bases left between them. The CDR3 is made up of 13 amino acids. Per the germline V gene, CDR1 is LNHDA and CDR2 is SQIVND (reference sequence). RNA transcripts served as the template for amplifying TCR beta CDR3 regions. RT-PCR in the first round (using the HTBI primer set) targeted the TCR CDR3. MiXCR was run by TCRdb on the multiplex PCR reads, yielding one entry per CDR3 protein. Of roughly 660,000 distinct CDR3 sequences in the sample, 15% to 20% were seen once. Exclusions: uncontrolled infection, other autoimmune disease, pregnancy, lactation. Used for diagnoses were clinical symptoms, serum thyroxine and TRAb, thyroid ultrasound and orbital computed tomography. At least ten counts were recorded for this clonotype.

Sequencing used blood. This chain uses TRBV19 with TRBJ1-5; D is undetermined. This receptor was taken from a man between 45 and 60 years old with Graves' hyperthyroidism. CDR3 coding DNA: TGTGCCAGTAGTATCTCCAGGAATCAGCCCCAGCATTTT. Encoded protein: CASSISRNQPQHF.